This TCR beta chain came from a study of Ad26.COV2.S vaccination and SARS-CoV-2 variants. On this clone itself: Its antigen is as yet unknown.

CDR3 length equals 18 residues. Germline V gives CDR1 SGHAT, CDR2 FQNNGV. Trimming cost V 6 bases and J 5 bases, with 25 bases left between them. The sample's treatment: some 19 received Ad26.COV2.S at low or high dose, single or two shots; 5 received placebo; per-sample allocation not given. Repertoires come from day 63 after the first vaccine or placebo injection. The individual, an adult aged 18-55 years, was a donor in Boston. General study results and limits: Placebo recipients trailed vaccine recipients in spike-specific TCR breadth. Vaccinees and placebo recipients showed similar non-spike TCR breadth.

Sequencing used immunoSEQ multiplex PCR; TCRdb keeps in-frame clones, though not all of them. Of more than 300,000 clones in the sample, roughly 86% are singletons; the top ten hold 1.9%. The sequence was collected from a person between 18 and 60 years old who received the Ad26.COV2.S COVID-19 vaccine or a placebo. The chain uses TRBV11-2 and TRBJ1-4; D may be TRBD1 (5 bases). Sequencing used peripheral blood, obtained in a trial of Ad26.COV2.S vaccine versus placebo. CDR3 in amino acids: CASSNLGFRGGFNEKLFF. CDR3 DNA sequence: TGTGCCAGCAGTAATCTAGGGTTTCGCGGGGGATTCAATGAAAAACTGTTTTTT.